The T cell receptor beta chain under discussion was sequenced for a study of identifying expanded T cells in peripheral blood. General study results and limits: Variance in clone template counts between approximately two-week samples significantly increased with total template count across all healthy donors.

Clones were read by immunoSEQ multiplex PCR, and TCRdb kept only the in-frame ones, dropping some. Of fewer than 85,000 clones in the sample, over 75% were seen once. A note on this clone: Its cognate antigen is unknown.

This TCR derives from a person aged 18 to 70 in good health. Sequenced input: blood.

The CDR3 sequence is CASSQKTSGTYNEQFF. The DNA of the CDR3 is TGTGCCAGCAGCCAAAAAACTAGCGGGACTTACAATGAGCAGTTCTTC. The V call is TRBV4-2, the J call TRBJ2-1; 10 nucleotides match TRBD2. CDR1 and CDR2 (germline): LGHNA, YNFKEQ. Unmatched junction bases numbered 5, after V lost 2 bases and J lost 4 bases. This CDR3 comprises 16 residues.